One sample yielded the 29 T cell receptor beta chains listed below, sequenced in a study of patients and donors after allogeneic stem cell transplantation. TCRdb itself ran the RT-PCR reads through MiXCR, one entry per CDR3 protein. The table records about 960,000 distinct CDR3 sequences, under 20% of them present only once. Sample: blood, either unsorted or a sorted T cell fraction (not recorded which). These receptors were obtained from a human donor who was either an allogeneic HSCT recipient or a stem cell or donor lymphocyte infusion donor (not recorded which). It is not recorded whose cells these are; they may come from a transplant donor.

In this sample, this clonotype turned up a few times. The chain carries TRBV7-3 and TRBJ2-2, with D perhaps matching TRBD2 (6 bases). The V and J ends lost 11 bases and 1 base respectively, with 14 bases between them. CDR1 SGHTA and CDR2 FQGTGA come from the germline V gene. The CDR3 runs 14 residues. CDR3 in amino acids: CASRASVNTGELFF. CDR3 nucleotide sequence: TGTGCCTCTAGGGCTAGCGTGAACACCGGGGAGCTGTTTTTT.

The chain carries TRBV11-1 and TRBJ2-3, with D unclear. Germline V gene sequence: CDR1 SGHAT, CDR2 FQDESV (reference sequence). With 5 bases removed from V and 7 bases from J, the gap between germline ends came to 7 bases. This CDR3 is built from 11 residues. The CDR3 DNA follows: TGTGCCAGCAGCGAGGAAAATACGCAGTATTTT. Translated: CASSEENTQYF.

This clonotype was counted only a few times. This sequence joins TRBV24-1 and TRBJ2-7; TRBD1 matches at 9 bases. The ends lost 3 bases at V and 2 bases at J; junction bases unmatched: 7. The CDR3 contains 16 residues. Germline assignment: CDR1 KGHDR and CDR2 SFDVKD. The CDR3 coding sequence is TGTGCCACCAGTGATCCCCCGGGGACAGGGACCTACGAGCAGTACTTC. Protein product: CATSDPPGTGTYEQYF.

Only one count was recorded for this clonotype. With a much larger clone just one base away, this may be a read error. The V and J genes are TRBV18 and TRBJ1-2; TRBD1 is a possible D gene (5 bases). Germline lookup yields CDR1 KGHSH and CDR2 LQKENI. The CDR3 consists of 13 residues. Deletions cut 4 bases from V and 3 bases from J, with 9 bases between. The CDR3 here is CASSRTQHYGYTF. In DNA, the CDR3 is TGTGCCAGCTCACGGACACAGCACTATGGCTACACCTTC.

Many counts were recorded for this clonotype. The rearrangement links TRBV5-1 to TRBJ2-5, with D hard to call. Germline V gene data show CDR1 as SGHRS and CDR2 as YFSETQ. The ends were cut back, 0 bases at V and 1 base at J, with 7 bases in the middle. The CDR3 is 14 amino acids. This chain's CDR3 is CASSLVASQETQYF. The CDR3 DNA reads TGCGCCAGCAGCTTGGTGGCATCCCAAGAGACCCAGTACTTC.

The chain employs TRBV6-1 and TRBJ2-7; D may match TRBD1 or TRBD2 (5 bases each). The V gene's germline CDR1 is MNHNS and CDR2 SASEGT. This CDR3 spans 14 amino acids. V shed 1 base and J shed 6 bases, with 13 bases lying between them. The CDR3 is CASSEGSPRGEQYF. The CDR3 coding sequence is TGTGCCAGCAGTGAAGGTTCCCCGAGGGGCGAGCAGTACTTC.

This clonotype was seen repeatedly, ten times or more. V gene TRBV29-1 combines with J gene TRBJ2-7; no clear D gene. The germline V gene encodes CDR1 SQVTM and CDR2 ANQGSEA. CDR3 length equals 16 residues. Trimming shortened V by 2 bases and J by 3 bases, and 20 bases separated the two germline ends. The CDR3 loop is CSVEIGQSSPYYEQYF. CDR3 bases: TGCAGCGTTGAAATAGGGCAAAGCTCTCCCTACTACGAGCAGTACTTC.

This chain connects TRBV6-5 to TRBJ1-1, with D tentatively TRBD1 (5 bases). Germline V gene sequence: CDR1 MNHEY, CDR2 SVGAGI. The CDR3 has 13 residues. Deletions cut 2 bases from V and 10 bases from J, with 14 bases between. This CDR3 reads CASSYGRLGGAFF. The CDR3, as DNA: TGTGCCAGCAGTTACGGCCGGCTCGGGGGAGCTTTCTTT.

This clonotype occurred a few times. The chain carries TRBV4-2 and TRBJ2-2, with D possibly being TRBD1 or TRBD2 (5 bases each). The V gene lost 1 base and the J gene lost 4 bases, with 16 bases spanning the gap. The CDR3 covers 17 residues. Germline lookup yields CDR1 LGHNA and CDR2 YNFKEQ. The CDR3 nucleotides are TGTGCCAGCAGCCAAGGCGCCGGGACCACGATCACCGGGGAGCTGTTTTTT. It yields the protein CASSQGAGTTITGELFF.

In this sample, this clonotype turned up a few times. The rearrangement joins TRBV5-1 to TRBJ2-2; 8 bases match TRBD2. V lost 5 bases to trimming and J lost 0 bases; unmatched junction nucleotides: 3. The CDR3 runs 15 residues. Germline V CDR1 and CDR2: SGHRS, YFSETQ. The CDR3 DNA is TGCGCCAGCAGAGGCGGGGGGCCGAACACCGGGGAGCTGTTTTTT. This codes for CASRGGGPNTGELFF.

This clonotype was found a few times. The chain uses TRBV7-9 and TRBJ2-1; D might be TRBD2 (6 bases). CDR1 and CDR2 (germline): SEHNR, FQNEAQ (reference sequence). This CDR3 comprises 16 residues. Trimming took 4 bases from V and 1 from J, leaving 14 bases between them. CDR3 nucleotide sequence: TGTGCCAGCAGCTCTACCGGGACTCGATCCTACAATGAGCAGTTCTTC. Translating it yields CASSSTGTRSYNEQFF.

The V and J genes are TRBV3-1 and TRBJ1-2; tentative D call: TRBD1 (6 bases). The CDR3 covers 14 residues. Germline loops: CDR1 LGHDT, CDR2 YNNKEL (reference sequence). V lost 1 base, J lost 6 bases, and 12 bases lay in between. CDR3 bases: TGTGCCAGCAGCCAAGTAAACAGGGACGATGGCTACACCTTC. Residues: CASSQVNRDDGYTF. The variable domain in full, completed from reference TRBV3-1 and TRBJ1-2, reads DTAVSQTPKYLVTQMGNDKSIKCEQNLGHDTMYWYKQDSKKFLKIMFSYNNKELIINETVPNRFSPKSPDKAHLNLHINSLELGDSAVYFCASSQVNRDDGYTFGSGTRLTVV.

The sample holds a few counts of this clonotype. This sequence joins TRBV12-3 or TRBV12-4 and TRBJ1-2; D not resolved. The CDR3 spans 14 residues. Trimming pared 1 base from V and 4 bases from J, leaving 10 bases between. The CDR3 DNA reads TGTGCCAGCAGTTTAGGCGGGGAGTTCTATGGCTACACCTTC. Its protein is CASSLGGEFYGYTF.

The chain combines TRBV7-2 with TRBJ1-1, with D possibly TRBD1 on 5 matching bases. The CDR3 covers 15 residues. Looked up from germline, CDR1 is SGHTA and CDR2 is FQGNSA. Trimming removed 4 bases from V and 3 bases from J, with 15 bases in between. DNA for the CDR3: TGTGCCAGCAGCTCCCCAGCCGTGGGGGACACTGAAGCTTTCTTT. Translation: CASSSPAVGDTEAFF.

In this sample, this clonotype turned up many times. The gene calls are TRBV20-1 and TRBJ2-1; 10 nucleotides align to TRBD2. Germline V gene sequence: CDR1 DFQATT, CDR2 SNEGSKA (reference sequence). The CDR3 length is 15 residues. V trimming: 1 base; J trimming: 9 bases; junction bases outside the gene matches: 9. In nucleotides, the CDR3 is TGCAGTGCTAGAGGGTCGAAGCGGGAGGGCCCTGAGCAGTTCTTC. Encoded protein: CSARGSKREGPEQFF.

The chain employs TRBV12-5 and TRBJ2-1, with a possible D match to TRBD2 (5 bases). Trimming left V 2 bases short and J 4 bases short, with 6 bases between. This CDR3 has 13 amino acids. The germline V gene encodes CDR1 LGHNT and CDR2 FRNRAP. CDR3 in amino acids: CASGLQRYNEQFF. CDR3 in DNA: TGTGCTAGTGGTTTGCAGCGGTACAATGAGCAGTTCTTC.

This clonotype was recorded a few times. The CDR3 sequence is CATSFPGSHQPQHF. The CDR3 nucleotides are TGTGCCACCAGCTTTCCGGGATCCCATCAGCCCCAGCATTTT. The chain recombines TRBV15 with TRBJ1-5; D gene uncertain. The CDR3 runs 14 residues. CDR1 is LNHNV, CDR2 YYDKDF, per germline (reference sequence). V was pared by 5 bases and J by 5 bases, with 13 bases between. Full variable domain (missing parts from reference TRBV15 and TRBJ1-5): DAMVIQNPRYQVTQFGKPVTLSCSQTLNHNVMYWYQQKSSQAPKLLFHYYDKDFNNEADTPDNFQSRRPNTSFCFLDIRSPGLGDTAMYLCATSFPGSHQPQHFGDGTRLSIL.

The V call is TRBV5-1, the J call TRBJ2-5; 10 positions match TRBD2. Germline CDR1 and CDR2: SGHRS and YFSETQ. V lost 3 bases and J lost 3; bases outside the gene matches: 5. The CDR3 has 15 amino acids. CDR3 sequence reads: CASSYSGRNKETQYF. In DNA, the CDR3 is TGCGCCAGCAGCTATAGCGGGAGGAATAAAGAGACCCAGTACTTC.

This clonotype was recorded a few times. V is TRBV5-1 and J is TRBJ2-5; the D is unclear. V shed 0 bases and J shed 4 bases, with 7 bases lying between them. Germline CDR1 and CDR2: SGHRS and YFSETQ. This CDR3 region has 13 residues. For the CDR3, the DNA is TGCGCCAGCAGCTTGGTCACCCCAGAGACCCAGTACTTC. Translating gives CASSLVTPETQYF.

There are a few counts of this clonotype. Being one base from a much bigger clone, this may be a read error. V usage is TRBV4-1 and J usage is TRBJ1-1; D perhaps matches TRBD1 (6 bases). V lost 8 bases and J lost 4, with 17 bases in between. The CDR3 totals 14 residues. Germline V gene data show CDR1 as MGHRA and CDR2 as YSYEKL. CDR3 region: CASQKGVGSTEAFF. The CDR3 DNA reads as TGCGCCAGCCAAAAGGGGGTCGGGAGCACTGAAGCTTTCTTT.

The table lists this clonotype with a few counts. The chain joins TRBV11-1 to TRBJ2-2, with 12 bases identical to TRBD2. The CDR3 has 18 residues. In germline, CDR1 is SGHAT, CDR2 FQDESV (reference sequence). V lost 5 bases to trimming and J lost 7 bases; unmatched junction nucleotides: 14. DNA for the CDR3: TGTGCCAGCAGCGCGCTCAGACTAGCGGGGGATAGGAACGGGGAGCTGTTTTTT. Its protein product is CASSALRLAGDRNGELFF.

The V gene is TRBV7-2, the J gene TRBJ2-2, with TRBD2 matching over 7 bases. This CDR3 has 15 residues. V gave up 0 bases and J gave up 7 bases; unmatched junction bases: 5. Germline V gene lookup returns CDR1 SGHTA and CDR2 FQGNSA. The CDR3 protein is CASSLALGGLGELFF. DNA for the CDR3: TGTGCCAGCAGCTTAGCTTTGGGAGGGCTCGGGGAGCTGTTTTTT.

This clonotype came up a few times. The chain combines TRBV24-1 with TRBJ2-3; 9 nucleotides line up with TRBD1. CDR1 is KGHDR, CDR2 SFDVKD, per germline. The CDR3 spans 16 residues. V dropped 4 bases and J dropped 1; count of bases not matched to a gene: 5. CDR3 DNA sequence: TGTGCCACCAGTGACCGGGACAGGGTTGGCACAGATACGCAGTATTTT. Amino acid sequence: CATSDRDRVGTDTQYF.

This clonotype was observed a handful of times. The V and J genes are TRBV6-1 and TRBJ2-7; 9 nucleotides line up with TRBD2. V shed 5 bases and J 0 bases; nucleotides not matched to a gene: 14. This CDR3 spans 18 amino acids. Looked up from germline, CDR1 is MNHNS and CDR2 is SASEGT. The CDR3: CASSRGGLAGLSSYEQYF. In nucleotides, the CDR3 is TGTGCCAGCAGTCGGGGTGGCCTAGCGGGGCTAAGCTCCTACGAGCAGTACTTC.

There are many counts of this clonotype. V usage is TRBV7-6 and J usage is TRBJ1-5; 7 bases map to TRBD1. The CDR3 runs 14 residues. CDR1 and CDR2 (germline): SGHVS, FNYEAQ. V lost 5 bases, J lost 5 bases, and 6 bases stayed unmatched. Here the CDR3 reads CASSLTDRDQPQHF. For the CDR3, the DNA is TGTGCCAGCAGCCTTACCGACAGGGATCAGCCCCAGCATTTT.

The rearrangement uses TRBV7-9 and TRBJ1-4; TRBD1 might be the D (6 bases). Germline CDR1 SEHNR, CDR2 FQNEAQ (reference sequence). The V end lost 6 bases, the J end lost 3 bases, and 14 bases lay between the germline ends. The CDR3 runs 15 residues. CDR3 in amino acids: CASRPGTLANEKLFF. CDR3 DNA sequence: TGTGCCAGCAGGCCGGGGACACTAGCTAATGAAAAACTGTTTTTT. The full variable domain, rest sourced from reference TRBV7-9 and TRBJ1-4, is DTGVSQNPRHKITKRGQNVTFRCDPISEHNRLYWYRQTLGQGPEFLTYFQNEAQLEKSRLLSDRFSAERPKGSFSTLEIQRTEQGDSAMYLCASRPGTLANEKLFFGSGTQLSVL.

This clonotype was seen only a few times. CDR3 bases: TGTGCCAGCAGAATCACGACAACGGCCGGAAACACCATATATTTT. Translation gives CASRITTTAGNTIYF. The J gene is TRBJ1-3, the V gene TRBV6-1; D is unclear. Germline V gene data show CDR1 as MNHNS and CDR2 as SASEGT. The V gene lost 6 bases and the J gene lost 4 bases, with 16 bases spanning the gap. The CDR3 runs 15 residues.

This clonotype has a handful of counts. The V gene is TRBV9, the J gene TRBJ2-3, with 11 bases lining up with TRBD2. The CDR3 covers 18 residues. The germline V gene has CDR1 SGDLS and CDR2 YYNGEE. J gave up 4 bases and V 3 bases, and 13 bases lay outside the gene matches. The CDR3 region has the DNA TGTGCCAGCAGCGCGACCCCCGGACTACTAGCGGGAGCAGATACGCAGTATTTT. It translates to CASSATPGLLAGADTQYF.

V is TRBV25-1 and J is TRBJ2-1; D may be TRBD1 or TRBD2 (7 bases each). The CDR3 runs to 13 residues. The V and J ends lost 3 bases and 7 bases respectively, with 10 bases between them. Germline CDR1 and CDR2: MGHDK and SYGVNS. The CDR3 nucleotides are TGTGCCAGCAGTGACCAGGGGGGGAATGAGCAGTTCTTC. Amino acid sequence: CASSDQGGNEQFF.